Sequencing of this T cell receptor beta chain was carried out in a study of response to subunit inactivated influenza vaccine. Notes on the study in general: Each seasonal influenza vaccination recruits few new T cells, the authors suggested.

The CDR3 length is 16 residues. The germline V gene has CDR1 DFQATT and CDR2 SNEGSKA (reference sequence). The V gene end was trimmed by 0 bases and the J gene end by 3 bases; junction bases not matched to a gene: 8. Ten or more counts support this clonotype. Its antigen remains unidentified. TCRdb processed the RT-PCR reads anew with MiXCR; each CDR3 protein has one entry. The sample consists of hundreds of thousands of distinct CDR3 sequences, around 13% of them appearing once. The source material was PBMCs from blood, sampled 14 to 15 days before vaccination. The receptor's source is a man in his fifties who received an inactivated influenza vaccine. The rearrangement uses TRBV20-1 and TRBJ2-7, with 10 bases lining up with TRBD2. This CDR3 reads CSARDQLAGIFYEQYF. In nucleotides, the CDR3 is TGCAGTGCTAGAGATCAACTAGCGGGAATTTTCTACGAGCAGTACTTC.